This entry features one TCR beta chain sequence. The clone's antigen remains unknown. Base qualities are not at hand, and no much larger clone is one base apart. From the cysteine up to the phenylalanine, the CDR3 has a length of 16 residues. Solely the CDR3 DNA is kept, with 48 bases framed from the first base. CDR1 is given as SGHTA and CDR2 as FQGNSA, both from the germline V gene. V is cut back by 5 bases and J by 4 bases, with 12 bases in the junction unmatched. The sample belongs to a study of blood T cells in healthy people across ages (dated by TCRdb to between 2014 and 2016). For the study in its entirety: Template switching captured roughly one uniquely barcoded TCR beta cDNA molecule per two T cells in model experiments. The study measured age-related changes in TCR beta repertoire diversity using deep sequencing normalized with unique cDNA molecular identifiers. The donors were split into four age groups: young (average around 15 years), middle-aged (over 35), aged (roughly 65) and long-lived (about 82). Using the same blood draw, the study looked at two additional independent replicas of 1 million unique cDNA reads for two donors, one aged 18 to 30 and the other aged 80 or older.

What the authors observed across the whole study: As age increased, observed TCR beta diversity per million T cells dropped in a roughly linear way, and a significant reduction was already evident by age roughly 36. Since profiling was done on bulk unsorted PBMCs, naive and antigen-experienced compartments could not be conclusively compared. Total diversity estimates from one million sequenced T cells were considered lower bounds and underestimates. A strong correlation was found between observed TCR beta diversity and the percentage of naive T cells measured by flow cytometry. Compared with the aged group, the long-lived group had more naive CD4+ T cells, fewer expanded clones and increased TCR diversity, a pattern suggesting age selection. Because the CMV infection status of the donors was unknown, age-related changes in expanded clonotypes may potentially have been confounded.

The library relied on 5' RACE. The instrument given in TCRdb is Illumina HiSeq 2500. The second PCR ran for roughly 7 to 11 cycles and used a J-beta primer mix along with a sample-barcoded 5' primer. A template-switch 5' adaptor carrying 12 random nucleotides introduced a unique molecular identifier onto each TCR beta cDNA molecule. At least 2.5 million CDR3-containing paired-end reads were obtained from each sample. All of the RNA was converted into first-strand cDNA using the Mint cDNA synthesis kit, with a TRBC-specific oligonucleotide serving as the primer. Following uracil-DNA glycosylase treatment, a first 18-cycle PCR with universal primers M1SS and BC2_uni_R was performed on all cDNA. Regarding the original processing steps: Normalization of each sample was performed by random selection of 1 million high-quality reads, each carrying a distinct molecular identifier. Reads with shared molecular identifiers were discarded instead of being binned into consensus sequences. MiTCR, with a Q25 quality threshold and the strictest error-elimination algorithm, was used for CDR3 identification, clonotype clustering and error correction. A nonparametric unseen species model with Euler transformation was used to estimate a lower bound on total TCR beta diversity. TCRdb reworked the public reads: Q25 trimming with fastp, MiXCR clone assembly, productive beta chains retained. CDR3 protein sequences are deduplicated, and each keeps its most common genes and DNA. The V and J calls were not made by the authors but by TCRdb's processing. For this sample there are around 1,000,000 distinct CDR3 sequences; approximately 25% appear just once. Jointly, the top ten make up around 0.75% of the sample.

Systemically healthy Caucasian individuals from Russia, approximately 39 in total and aged about 6 to 100 years, were included as donors. Each donor gave 8 to 10 milliliters of peripheral blood, drawn into EDTA-treated Vacutainer tubes. PBMCs were isolated by Ficoll-Paque density-gradient centrifugation, with at least 6 million obtained per sample. Total RNA, at least 6 micrograms per sample, was extracted from PBMCs with Trizol reagent. Naive CD45RAhigh/CD27high T cell percentages were measured by flow cytometry on a PBMC aliquot from every donor. The sample was also reused in another study, on T cells of mothers and their children. That second publication adds: The donors were nine systemically healthy Caucasian individuals, made up of three mothers and their six children. cDNA synthesis consumed the entire amount of extracted RNA, loaded at about 1.5 ug RNA in each 15 ul reaction. In the second PCR, the M1S primer added sample barcodes and 2-4 random nucleotides. More than 8.5 million TCR beta CDR3 reads were obtained from each mother, and several million reads were obtained from each child. Thymic selection shapes the output of TCR recombination in a similar way in related and unrelated pairs, and inherited differences have a minor effect. Normalized repertoire overlap in related mother-child pairs was always slightly higher than in unrelated mother-child pairs, but the difference was never significant. Persistent microchimeric T cell clones were not detected, at a sensitivity of about 90 clones per million clonotypes. The study used deep NGS to compare TCR beta repertoires of mothers and children, seeking features distinguishing related mother-child pairs from unrelated individuals. Mothers averaged 40 +/- 4 years of age and children averaged around 11 +/- 4 years. After adapters were ligated using NEBNext reagents, the libraries underwent 100+100 nt paired-end sequencing on an Illumina HiSeq 2000. To avoid cross-contamination, the mother libraries and the child libraries were prepared a month apart and sequenced in separate runs. Each donor had between roughly 450,000 and 2,300,000 distinct TCR beta clonotypes identified. Naive TCR beta clonotypes were estimated from low-frequency clonotypes matched to each donor's FACS-determined naive share, without sorting.

The receptor was isolated from a girl aged 2-10 years in good health. This chain joins TRBV7-2 to TRBJ2-7; a stretch of 9 junction bases matches TRBD1. Sequencing used blood. This receptor carries the CDR3 CASSLLPGQGRYEQYF. The DNA reads as follows: TGTGCCAGCAGCCTCCTACCGGGACAGGGACGGTACGAGCAGTACTTC.